One TCR beta chain is described in this entry. Its target is unknown. A sample-barcoded 5' primer and a J-beta primer mix were used in a second PCR of roughly 7 to 11 cycles. TCRdb analysed the 5' RACE reads with MiXCR anew, one entry per CDR3 protein. The data show more than 1.4 million distinct CDR3 sequences, 42% seen once. The donors, healthy Caucasians from Russia, were aged about 6 to 95. The V gene's germline CDR1 is SGDLS and CDR2 YYNGEE. This CDR3 spans 13 amino acids. The ends lost 5 bases at V and 9 bases at J; junction bases unmatched: 4. This record comes from a study of blood T cells in healthy people across ages. Points from the study as a whole: The recorded TCR beta diversity per million T cells decreased in a roughly linear manner with age. When set beside aged donors, long-lived donors presented more naive CD4+ cells and higher diversity.

The TCR was taken from a woman younger than 30 in good health. J is TRBJ2-1 and V is TRBV9; 11 nucleotides agree with TRBD2. The sequenced sample consisted of blood. As DNA, the CDR3 is TGTGCCAGCAGTAGCGGGGGGGCCGTTGAGCAGTTCTTC. Translating it yields CASSSGGAVEQFF.